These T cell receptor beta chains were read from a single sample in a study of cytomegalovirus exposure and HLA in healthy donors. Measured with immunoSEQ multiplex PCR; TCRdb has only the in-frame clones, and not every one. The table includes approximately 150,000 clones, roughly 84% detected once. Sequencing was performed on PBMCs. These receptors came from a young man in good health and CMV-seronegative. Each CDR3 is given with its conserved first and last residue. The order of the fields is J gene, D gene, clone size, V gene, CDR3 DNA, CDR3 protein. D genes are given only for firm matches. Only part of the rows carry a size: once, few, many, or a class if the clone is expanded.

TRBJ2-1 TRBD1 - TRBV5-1 TGCGCCAGCAGCTTCCAACCGGGACAGGGGAGCTCCTACAATGAGCAGTTCTTC CASSFQPGQGSSYNEQFF
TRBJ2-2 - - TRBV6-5 TGTGCCAGCAGTTACTTAAAGGGGGCCGGGGAGCTGTTTTTT CASSYLKGAGELFF
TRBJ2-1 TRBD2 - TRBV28 TGTGCCAGCAGGAATGCGGGAGTATCCTACAATGAGCAGTTCTTC CASRNAGVSYNEQFF
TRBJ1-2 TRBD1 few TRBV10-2 TGCGCCAGCAGTGTGACCAAGCAGGGGGCGGGATCTGGCTACACCTTC CASSVTKQGAGSGYTF
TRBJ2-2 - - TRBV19 TGTGCCAGTAGTTCTACTTGGGGGGAGCTGTTTTTT CASSSTWGELFF
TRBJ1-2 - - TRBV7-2 TGTGCCAGCAGCTTAGCGTCAGGGGCGCGTGGCTACACCTTC CASSLASGARGYTF
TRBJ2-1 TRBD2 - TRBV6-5 TGTGCCAGCAGTTATTTCGGGGGGGGGACGGGGGAGCAGTTCTTC CASSYFGGGTGEQFF
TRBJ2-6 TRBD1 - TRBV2 TGTGTCAGCAGTGAAATGGGACAGGGTATCGCTGGGGCCAACGTCCTGACTTTC CVSSEMGQGIAGANVLTF
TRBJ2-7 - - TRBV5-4 TGTGCCAGCAGCATCCAGGGGATAACCTACGAGCAGTACTTC CASSIQGITYEQYF
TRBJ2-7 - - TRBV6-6 TGTGCCAGCAGTTACATAGGATACGGGGGCGAGCAGTACTTC CASSYIGYGGEQYF
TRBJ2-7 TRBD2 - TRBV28 TGTGCCAGCAGACTCAGGACTAGCGGGACCTACGAGCAGTACTTC CASRLRTSGTYEQYF
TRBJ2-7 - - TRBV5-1 TGCGCCAGCAGCTTGACAGACTCCTACGAGCAGTACTTC CASSLTDSYEQYF
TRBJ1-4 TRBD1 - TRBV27 TGTGCCAGCAGTTTAATCGGCGCCGGACAGGCTAATGAAAAACTGTTTTTT CASSLIGAGQANEKLFF
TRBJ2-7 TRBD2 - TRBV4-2 TGTGCCAGCAGCCAAGAGGTCCTAGCGGGGTCCCAGCAGTACTTC CASSQEVLAGSQQYF
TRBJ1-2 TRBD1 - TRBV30 TGTGCCTGGAGTGTTTCGACAGGGGACGGCTACACCTTC CAWSVSTGDGYTF
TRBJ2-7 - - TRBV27 TGTGCCAGCAGTAACCTACAGGGTTTAACCTCCTACGAGCAGTACTTC CASSNLQGLTSYEQYF
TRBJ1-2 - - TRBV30 TGTGCCTGGAGTGTAACAGGGCGGAGGAGCTATGGCTACACCTTC CAWSVTGRRSYGYTF
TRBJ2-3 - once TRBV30 TGTGCCTGGAGTGTATCGACACGAAGCACAGATACGCAGTATTTT CAWSVSTRSTDTQYF
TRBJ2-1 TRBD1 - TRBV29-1 TGCAGCGTTGACCCCAGGACAGGGATCGGCAATGAGCAGTTCTTC CSVDPRTGIGNEQFF
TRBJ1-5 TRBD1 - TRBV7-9 TGTGCCAGCAGTTCCGGGACAGGGGGCAATCAGCCCCAGCATTTT CASSSGTGGNQPQHF
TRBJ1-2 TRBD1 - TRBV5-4 TGTGCCAGCAGCTCATTCTACAGGGGGCGGAGCTATGGCTACACCTTC CASSSFYRGRSYGYTF
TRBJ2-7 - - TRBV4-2 TGTGCCAGCAGCAATCAACCGACAGGTCCCAGCGAGCAGTACTTC CASSNQPTGPSEQYF
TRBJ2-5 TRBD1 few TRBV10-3 TGTGCCATCAGGGCCATGACAGGGGGTTGGGAGACCCAGTACTTC CAIRAMTGGWETQYF
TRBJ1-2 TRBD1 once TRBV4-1 TGCGCCAGCAGCCCCCCGGGACAGTATGGCTACACCTTC CASSPPGQYGYTF
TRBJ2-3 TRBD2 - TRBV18 TGTGCCAGCTCACCACCCCCGGGCGGGGGGGCGACAGATACGCAGTATTTT CASSPPPGGGATDTQYF
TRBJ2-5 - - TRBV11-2 TGTGCCAGCAGCGCCGTGACGGGTCAAGAGACCCAGTACTTC CASSAVTGQETQYF
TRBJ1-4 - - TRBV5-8 TGTGCCAGCAGCTTTTCAGAAATTAATGAAAAACTGTTTTTT CASSFSEINEKLFF